A single sample is the source of the 20 T cell receptor beta chains below, sequenced in a study of PD-1 blockade in classical Hodgkin lymphoma. Each patient relapsed following autologous stem cell transplantation, and prior brentuximab vedotin exposure differed. The data were produced by immunoSEQ multiplex PCR, yet TCRdb's version contains in-frame clones alone and is incomplete. In the table there are roughly 34,000 clones, approximately 82% of which are singletons. The sequences come from peripheral blood mononuclear cells (PBMCs), collected before the second cycle of nivolumab. These receptors all come from a human donor with classical Hodgkin lymphoma.

The V gene is TRBV9, the J gene TRBJ1-1; 7 bases match TRBD1. The CDR3 runs to 15 residues. The germline CDR1 and CDR2 sequences are SGDLS and YYNGEE. J was trimmed by 5 bases and V by 3 bases; bases with no gene match: 10. CDR3 amino acids: CASSADREVLTEAFF. Written as DNA, the CDR3 is TGTGCCAGCAGCGCCGACAGGGAAGTATTGACTGAAGCTTTCTTT.

The DNA for the CDR3 is TGCGCCAGCAGCCAGGACAAGACAGGGCCCGGGGAGCTGTTTTTT. Its protein is CASSQDKTGPGELFF. The chain is built from TRBV4-3 and TRBJ2-2; 7 bases agree with TRBD1. The CDR3 has 15 residues. Looked up from germline, CDR1 is LGHNA and CDR2 is YSLEER. Trimming removed 3 bases from V and 6 bases from J; junction bases left unmatched: 7.

The V gene is TRBV6-5, the J gene TRBJ1-1, with D perhaps TRBD1 (5 bases). Germline V gene lookup returns CDR1 MNHEY and CDR2 SVGAGI. The CDR3 consists of 15 residues. V gave up 2 bases and J gave up 3 bases, with 13 bases separating them. The CDR3, as DNA: TGTGCCAGCAGTTACGGGGGGGTCGAGGACACTGAAGCTTTCTTT. Translating it yields CASSYGGVEDTEAFF.

The rearrangement links TRBV6-5 to TRBJ1-5, with a tentative D call TRBD1 (6 bases). The CDR3 is 14 amino acids. Germline-derived CDR1 and CDR2 are MNHEY and SVGAGI. V was cut by 2 bases and J by 4 bases, with 9 bases left in between. The CDR3 DNA reads TGTGCCAGCAGTTACGGGGGGCCAAATCAGCCCCAGCATTTT. It yields the protein CASSYGGPNQPQHF.

The V call is TRBV9, the J call TRBJ2-1; D gene uncertain. Germline V lookup: CDR1 SGDLS, CDR2 YYNGEE. V was clipped by 2 bases and J by 0 bases, with 6 bases between them. The CDR3 totals 14 residues. The CDR3 DNA is TGTGCCAGCAGCGTCGCGAGCTCCTACAATGAGCAGTTCTTC. Its protein is CASSVASSYNEQFF. The variable domain in full, completed from reference TRBV9 and TRBJ2-1, reads DSGVTQTPKHLITATGQRVTLRCSPRSGDLSVYWYQQSLDQGLQFLIQYYNGEERAKGNILERFSAQQFPDLHSELNLSSLELGDSALYFCASSVASSYNEQFFGPGTRLTVL.

The chain couples TRBV7-6 to TRBJ2-2; unclear D gene. V shed 2 bases and J shed 4 bases, with 5 bases lying between them. This CDR3 has 13 residues. Germline V gives CDR1 SGHVS, CDR2 FNYEAQ. CDR3 sequence: CASSLIATGELFF. In nucleotides, the CDR3 is TGTGCCAGCAGCTTAATAGCCACCGGGGAGCTGTTTTTT.

J is TRBJ2-3 and V is TRBV5-6; TRBD1 agrees at 9 bases. V was pared by 1 base and J by 3 bases, with 3 bases of the junction left unmatched. Germline V gene data show CDR1 as SGHDT and CDR2 as YYEEEE. The CDR3 spans 15 residues. This CDR3 reads CASSLLDRGTDTQYF. Written as DNA, the CDR3 is TGTGCCAGCAGCTTGCTGGACAGGGGAACAGATACGCAGTATTTT.

Only a few counts were recorded for this clone. V is TRBV5-1 and J is TRBJ1-1, with D maybe TRBD1 (6 bases). CDR1 and CDR2 (germline): SGHRS, YFSETQ. With 4 bases removed from V and 1 base from J, the gap between germline ends came to 14 bases. This CDR3 contains 15 residues. The CDR3 nucleotides are TGCGCCAGCAGCCTTGTACCAGGGGCGAACACTGAAGCTTTCTTT. Protein sequence: CASSLVPGANTEAFF.

The V and J genes are TRBV2 and TRBJ2-5; 12 nucleotides line up with TRBD2. The CDR3 runs 15 residues. The V segment lost 5 bases and the J segment 3 bases; nucleotides outside the gene matches: 4. Germline-derived CDR1 and CDR2 are SNHLY and FYNNEI. CDR3 residues: CASSPSSGGEETQYF. The CDR3 DNA is TGTGCCAGCAGTCCGTCTAGCGGGGGGGAAGAGACCCAGTACTTC.

V is TRBV5-1 and J is TRBJ2-2; D gene ambiguous. Germline assignment: CDR1 SGHRS and CDR2 YFSETQ. V lost 2 bases and J 0 bases, leaving 8 bases between the germline ends. The CDR3 totals 15 residues. The CDR3 spells CASSLGSANTGELFF. In nucleotides, the CDR3 is TGCGCCAGCAGCTTAGGGTCCGCGAACACCGGGGAGCTGTTTTTT.

The chain combines TRBV6-5 with TRBJ2-5, with a weak D call TRBD1 (6 bases). Trimming stripped 6 bases from V and 3 bases from J, with 17 bases between. CDR3 length: 15 residues. Germline CDR1 reads MNHEY; CDR2 reads SVGAGI. The CDR3 sequence: CASSYATGREETQYF. The CDR3 DNA is TGTGCCAGCAGCTATGCGACAGGAAGGGAAGAGACCCAGTACTTC.

J is TRBJ2-5 and V is TRBV19, with TRBD2 matching 7 bases. The germline CDR1 and CDR2 sequences are LNHDA and SQIVND (reference sequence). V gave up 3 bases and J gave up 0 bases; unmatched junction bases: 7. The CDR3 extends over 16 amino acids. CDR3 region: CASSMGGVTYQETQYF. The CDR3 region has the DNA TGTGCCAGTAGTATGGGGGGGGTCACGTACCAAGAGACCCAGTACTTC.

The chain links TRBV7-9 to TRBJ2-3, with 7 bases fitting TRBD2. Germline lookup yields CDR1 SEHNR and CDR2 FQNEAQ (reference sequence). V shed 2 bases, J shed 1 base, and the junction held 9 bases outside the gene matches. The CDR3 runs to 17 residues. CDR3 nucleotides: TGTGCCAGCAGCTTATGGGCCCGGGGGGTGGGCACAGATACGCAGTATTTT. Its translation: CASSLWARGVGTDTQYF.

The chain employs TRBV4-1 and TRBJ1-1; D is uncertain. V lost 5 bases and J 3 bases, leaving 16 bases between the germline ends. CDR1 is MGHRA and CDR2 is YSYEKL in the germline V gene. The CDR3 consists of 15 residues. The CDR3: CASSRTGSADTEAFF. The DNA for the CDR3 is TGCGCCAGCAGCAGGACTGGGAGTGCGGACACTGAAGCTTTCTTT.

The chain is built from TRBV5-6 and TRBJ2-2; 7 nucleotides align to TRBD1. The germline CDR1 and CDR2 sequences are SGHDT and YYEEEE. The length of the CDR3 is 14 residues. J gave up 7 bases and V 2 bases, and 5 bases lay outside the gene matches. In DNA form, the CDR3 reads TGTGCCAGCAGCTTTGACAGGGTTAGCGGGGAGCTGTTTTTT. The encoded protein is CASSFDRVSGELFF.

This clone ranks as large (0.1 to 1%). The V gene is TRBV19, the J gene TRBJ1-6, with 9 bases that match TRBD1. This CDR3 has 15 residues. The V gene end was trimmed by 6 bases and the J gene end by 7 bases; junction bases not matched to a gene: 7. The germline CDR1 and CDR2 sequences are LNHDA and SQIVND (reference sequence). This chain's CDR3 is CASRSLQGANSPLHF. The CDR3 DNA reads as TGTGCCAGTAGGAGTTTACAGGGGGCAAATTCACCCCTCCACTTT.

The chain carries TRBV19 and TRBJ2-1, with a tentative D call TRBD1 (6 bases). The germline gives CDR1 LNHDA, CDR2 SQIVND (reference sequence). This CDR3 is built from 14 residues. The V end lost 10 bases, the J end lost 0 bases, and 13 bases lay between the germline ends. The CDR3 DNA follows: TGTGCCACCACAACAGGGCCCTCCTACAATGAGCAGTTCTTC. Protein product: CATTTGPSYNEQFF.

V gene TRBV7-9 combines with J gene TRBJ2-3; D is ambiguous. This CDR3 spans 13 amino acids. Germline values: CDR1 SEHNR, CDR2 FQNEAQ (reference sequence). Trimming took off 2 bases at V and 3 bases at J, with 6 bases between the two ends. The CDR3: CASSLFPTDTQYF. In nucleotides, the CDR3 is TGTGCCAGCAGCTTATTCCCAACAGATACGCAGTATTTT.

This sequence joins TRBV9 and TRBJ2-3; D perhaps matches TRBD1 (5 bases). CDR3 length: 15 amino acids. The V gene's germline CDR1 is SGDLS and CDR2 YYNGEE. The V end was cut by 0 bases, the J end by 8 bases, with 16 bases between. CDR3 sequence (DNA): TGTGCCAGCAGCGTAGATCGCATGCAGGGCGGTACGCAGTATTTT. Encoded protein: CASSVDRMQGGTQYF. Filled out from reference TRBV9 and TRBJ2-3, the complete variable domain reads DSGVTQTPKHLITATGQRVTLRCSPRSGDLSVYWYQQSLDQGLQFLIQYYNGEERAKGNILERFSAQQFPDLHSELNLSSLELGDSALYFCASSVDRMQGGTQYFGPGTRLTVL.

The rearrangement uses TRBV27 and TRBJ2-1; no definite D call. V was cut by 0 bases and J by 5 bases, with 5 bases left in between. CDR1 is MNHEY, CDR2 SMNVEV, per germline (reference sequence). The CDR3 has 13 residues. Here the CDR3 reads CASSLSSNNEQFF. In DNA, the CDR3 is TGTGCCAGCAGTTTATCTAGCAACAATGAGCAGTTCTTC.